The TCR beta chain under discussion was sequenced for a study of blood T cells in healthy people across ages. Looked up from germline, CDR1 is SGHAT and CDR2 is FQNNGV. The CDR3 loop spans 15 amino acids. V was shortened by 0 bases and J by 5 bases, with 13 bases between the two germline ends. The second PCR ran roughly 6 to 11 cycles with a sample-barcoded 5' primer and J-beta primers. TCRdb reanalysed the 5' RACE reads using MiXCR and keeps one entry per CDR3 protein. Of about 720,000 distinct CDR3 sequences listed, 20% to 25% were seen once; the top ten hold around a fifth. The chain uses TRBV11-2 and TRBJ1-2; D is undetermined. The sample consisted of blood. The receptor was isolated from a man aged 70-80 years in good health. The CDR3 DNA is TGTGCCAGCAGCTTAGATAGGAACAGTTTGTATGGCTACACCTTC. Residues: CASSLDRNSLYGYTF. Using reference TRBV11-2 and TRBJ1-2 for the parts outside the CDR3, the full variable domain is EAGVAQSPRYKIIEKRQSVAFWCNPISGHATLYWYQQILGQGPKLLIQFQNNGVVDDSQLPKDRFSAERLKGVDSTLKIQPAKLEDSAVYLCASSLDRNSLYGYTFGSGTRLTVV.